This is a list of T cell receptor beta chains from one sample in a study of T cells after yellow fever vaccination. TCRdb analysed the 5' RACE reads with MiXCR anew, one entry per CDR3 protein. The sample lists 600,000 to 750,000 distinct CDR3 sequences; approximately 13% were seen once. The material was PBMCs, obtained on the day of the yellow fever booster vaccination. The receptors were gathered from a man aged 25-45 years who received the YFV17D yellow fever vaccine. The CDR3 runs from the conserved cysteine through the conserved F or W. The order of the fields is V gene, J gene, CDR3 protein.

v_call: TRBV20-1; j_call: TRBJ1-5; cdr3_aa: CSASNAGVIQPQHF
v_call: TRBV18; j_call: TRBJ1-5; cdr3_aa: CASSPSDRAQPQHF
v_call: TRBV9; j_call: TRBJ2-7; cdr3_aa: CASSADSSYEQYF
v_call: TRBV12-3/TRBV12-4; j_call: TRBJ2-7; cdr3_aa: CASSPYPRLAGVSEQYF
v_call: TRBV6-1; j_call: TRBJ2-1; cdr3_aa: CASGTSGRNEQFF
v_call: TRBV6-2/TRBV6-3; j_call: TRBJ2-7; cdr3_aa: CASSYSYYEQYF
v_call: TRBV7-6; j_call: TRBJ2-1; cdr3_aa: CASSLDLAGVWDEQFF
v_call: TRBV18; j_call: TRBJ2-1; cdr3_aa: CASSLSRGHEQFF
v_call: TRBV12-3/TRBV12-4; j_call: TRBJ1-6; cdr3_aa: CASSSIGQPLHF
v_call: TRBV28; j_call: TRBJ2-5; cdr3_aa: CASKEFWEGTQYF
v_call: TRBV28; j_call: TRBJ2-3; cdr3_aa: CASSFTDSRTDTQYF
v_call: TRBV6-5; j_call: TRBJ1-2; cdr3_aa: CASSYGGYGYTF
v_call: TRBV10-3; j_call: TRBJ2-3; cdr3_aa: CAISEGGSGSDTQYF
v_call: TRBV2; j_call: TRBJ1-5; cdr3_aa: CASSEEGGSNQPQHF
v_call: TRBV18; j_call: TRBJ2-5; cdr3_aa: CASSPPLRPETQYF
v_call: TRBV14; j_call: TRBJ2-1; cdr3_aa: CASRARRGDEQFF
v_call: TRBV7-2; j_call: TRBJ2-2; cdr3_aa: CASSLVGREDGELFF
v_call: TRBV7-3; j_call: TRBJ2-5; cdr3_aa: CASSSSGGAGTQYF
v_call: TRBV5-6; j_call: TRBJ2-7; cdr3_aa: CASSLLTLNEQYF
v_call: TRBV10-3; j_call: TRBJ2-3; cdr3_aa: CAISAGTALGKEQYF
v_call: TRBV24-1; j_call: TRBJ2-1; cdr3_aa: CATSEMDRVGHNEQFF
v_call: TRBV6-5; j_call: TRBJ2-1; cdr3_aa: CASSYSPRATSYNEQFF
v_call: TRBV11-2; j_call: TRBJ2-1; cdr3_aa: CASSLWDGQFF
v_call: TRBV1; j_call: TRBJ2-7; cdr3_aa: CTSSHGSSYEQYF
v_call: TRBV20-1; j_call: TRBJ2-2; cdr3_aa: CSARDRDFNTGELFF
v_call: TRBV30; j_call: TRBJ2-2; cdr3_aa: CAWSVPRTGELFF
v_call: TRBV20-1; j_call: TRBJ1-4; cdr3_aa: CSARDDGRGAEGLFF
v_call: TRBV10-3; j_call: TRBJ1-4; cdr3_aa: CAISPTRNEKLFF
v_call: TRBV6-1; j_call: TRBJ1-3; cdr3_aa: CASRFRDRGIYTIYF
v_call: TRBV3-1; j_call: TRBJ2-5; cdr3_aa: CASSPVHPSGETQYF
v_call: TRBV11-2; j_call: TRBJ2-5; cdr3_aa: CASSLGERQGWETQYF
v_call: TRBV7-2; j_call: TRBJ2-1; cdr3_aa: CASSLVGTSGSGNEQFF
v_call: TRBV18; j_call: TRBJ2-2; cdr3_aa: CASSPRTAPAGELFF
v_call: TRBV5-1; j_call: TRBJ2-6; cdr3_aa: CASSLASHTGGAAGANVLTF
v_call: TRBV10-3; j_call: TRBJ2-1; cdr3_aa: CAIPTSYNEQFF
v_call: TRBV7-6; j_call: TRBJ2-3; cdr3_aa: CASSLMGSGRGTDTQYF
v_call: TRBV19; j_call: TRBJ2-1; cdr3_aa: CASSTQGTYRNEQFF
v_call: TRBV10-3; j_call: TRBJ1-1; cdr3_aa: CAISEVAANTEAFF
v_call: TRBV15; j_call: TRBJ1-3; cdr3_aa: CATSRAGVGNTIYF
v_call: TRBV10-1; j_call: TRBJ2-1; cdr3_aa: CASSESRQATNYNEQFF
v_call: TRBV6-2/TRBV6-3; j_call: TRBJ2-7; cdr3_aa: CASKSRAALTYEQYF
v_call: TRBV25-1; j_call: TRBJ2-7; cdr3_aa: CASSDLNDRYEQYF
v_call: TRBV29-1; j_call: TRBJ2-1; cdr3_aa: CSVGVRVSTINEQFF
v_call: TRBV7-9; j_call: TRBJ2-7; cdr3_aa: CASSLAGLSISSYEQYF
v_call: TRBV20-1; j_call: TRBJ2-5; cdr3_aa: CSARGGQAETQYF
v_call: TRBV15; j_call: TRBJ2-1; cdr3_aa: CATSRGQQYNEQFF
v_call: TRBV29-1; j_call: TRBJ2-7; cdr3_aa: CSVAGGSDEQYF
v_call: TRBV18; j_call: TRBJ2-7; cdr3_aa: CASSPPVHRQELYEQYF
v_call: TRBV20-1; j_call: TRBJ2-3; cdr3_aa: CSARDRRVTDTQYF
v_call: TRBV7-9; j_call: TRBJ2-1; cdr3_aa: CASIGRREVYNEQFF
v_call: TRBV29-1; j_call: TRBJ2-3; cdr3_aa: CSVGGTSGGYRVTQYF
v_call: TRBV20-1; j_call: TRBJ2-3; cdr3_aa: CSASRSGSTDTQYF
v_call: TRBV20-1; j_call: TRBJ1-2; cdr3_aa: CSANAWGFGYTF
v_call: TRBV7-2; j_call: TRBJ2-1; cdr3_aa: CASQTPGSYNEQFF
v_call: TRBV12-3/TRBV12-4; j_call: TRBJ1-5; cdr3_aa: CASQSQDRNQPQHF
v_call: TRBV5-1; j_call: TRBJ2-7; cdr3_aa: CASSLGPTQGTEYEQYF
v_call: TRBV4-3; j_call: TRBJ2-5; cdr3_aa: CASSQDIGYQGETQYF